This T cell receptor (beta chain) was found in a study of blood T cell repertoires in COVID-19. Study-level background: Researchers got acute and convalescent COVID-19 samples from the United States, Italy and Spain. In each case, the material was cDNA or gDNA derived from T cells, B-cell-depleted T cells, or PBMCs.

Original methodology: The authors estimated nucleated cell counts from reference gene primer amplification. Using immunoSEQ multiplex PCR, the repertoire was profiled, and TCRdb retains in-frame clones only, with some absent. The DNA was the basis for D and trimming; V, J and clone size are from that table. The sample has over 200,000 clones, approximately 90% seen once. The CDR3 sequence is 14 residues long. Trimming pared 5 bases from V and 6 bases from J, leaving 17 bases between. CDR1 and CDR2 (germline): SGHVS, FQNEAQ. The rearrangement links TRBV7-8 to TRBJ2-7; D possibly corresponds to TRBD2 (6 bases). This TCR was sampled from a woman aged 18 to 35 who had recovered from COVID-19. The sequencing sample was made of peripheral blood. The CDR3 DNA sequence: TGTGCCAGCAGCCCCCGTGGAGGGGCTAGCGAGCAGTACTTC. Protein sequence: CASSPRGGASEQYF. Combining the CDR3 with reference TRBV7-8 and TRBJ2-7 gives the whole variable domain GAGVSQSPRYKVAKRGQDVALRCDPISGHVSLFWYQQALGQGPEFLTYFQNEAQLDKSGLPSDRFFAERPEGSVSTLKIQRTQQEDSAVYLCASSPRGGASEQYFGPGTRLTVT.